These 9 T cell receptor beta chains share one sample of origin, sequenced in a study of T cell clones after liver transplantation. Sequencing of dividing CFSE-low cells from the MLR defined alloreactive TCRbeta sequences. Measured with immunoSEQ multiplex PCR; TCRdb has only the in-frame clones, and not every one. This table has under 5,000 clones, 35% to 50% appearing once. No antigen is known for these receptors. Material for sequencing was CD4+ T cells from cultured PBMCs. Receptors originate from a human patient who received a liver transplant. Some T cells may originate from the graft donor.

This chain uses TRBV7-2 with TRBJ1-5, with no clear D. This CDR3 has 14 residues. Germline V gene sequence: CDR1 SGHTA, CDR2 FQGNSA. V was cut by 5 bases and J by 9 bases, with 17 bases left in between. CDR3 protein: CASSPEPRARPQHF. The CDR3 DNA follows: TGTGCCAGCAGCCCCGAACCTCGGGCGCGGCCCCAGCATTTT.

The genes are TRBV7-2 and TRBJ2-1; 12 positions agree with TRBD2. The CDR3 consists of 16 residues. The junction had 7 bases not matched to a gene; V was cut back by 3 bases and J by 7 bases. Germline CDR1 SGHTA, CDR2 FQGNSA. The CDR3 sequence is CASSFASGRAQNEQFF. CDR3 coding DNA: TGTGCCAGCAGCTTCGCTAGCGGGAGGGCCCAAAATGAGCAGTTCTTC.

This clone turned up a few times. J is TRBJ2-3 and V is TRBV10-2; a weak D match, TRBD1 (7 bases). The CDR3 runs 14 residues. Germline CDR1 reads WSHSY; CDR2 reads SAAADI. V was pared by 4 bases and J by 4 bases, with 12 bases between. CDR3 loop: CASSGPGGSDTQYF. Here the CDR3 DNA reads TGCGCCAGCAGTGGGCCAGGGGGGTCAGATACGCAGTATTTT.

This clone was recorded a few times. This sequence joins TRBV2 and TRBJ2-6, with D maybe TRBD2 (5 bases). The CDR3 length is 14 residues. The V gene lost 7 bases and the J gene lost 1 base, with 8 bases spanning the gap. Germline values: CDR1 SNHLY, CDR2 FYNNEI. The CDR3 loop reads CASMRESGANVLTF. The CDR3 DNA sequence: TGTGCCAGCATGAGGGAATCTGGGGCCAACGTCCTGACTTTC. Full variable domain (rest looked up from reference TRBV2 and TRBJ2-6): EPEVTQTPSHQVTQMGQEVILRCVPISNHLYFYWYRQILGQKVEFLVSFYNNEISEKSEIFDDQFSVERPDGSNFTLKIRSTKLEDSAMYFCASMRESGANVLTFGAGSRLTVL.

Worth noting for this clone: One end of the junction fails to match germline, which may point to a read error. CDR3 DNA: TGTGCCAGCAGCTTCTCTCCTGATGAAGAACTGTTTTTT. Amino acid sequence: CASSFSPDEELFF. V is TRBV5-4 and J is TRBJ1-4, with D uncertain. This CDR3 spans 13 amino acids. CDR1 and CDR2 from the germline V gene are SGHNT and YYREEE (reference sequence). Combining the CDR3 with reference TRBV5-4 and TRBJ1-4 gives the whole variable domain ETGVTQSPTHLIKTRGQQVTLRCSSQSGHNTVSWYQQALGQGPQFIFQYYREEENGRGNFPPRFSGLQFPNYSSELNVNALELDDSALYLCASSFSPDEELFFGSGTQLSVL.

In this sample, this clone turned up a few times. The V call is TRBV28, the J call TRBJ2-7; TRBD1 is a possible D gene (7 bases). V was clipped by 6 bases and J by 4 bases, with 13 bases between them. Germline values: CDR1 MDHEN, CDR2 SYDVKM. This CDR3 region has 13 residues. Here the CDR3 DNA reads TGTGCCAGCAGGGCAGGGGGGCCGTACGAGCAGTACTTC. The encoded protein is CASRAGGPYEQYF.

The chain has TRBV4-2 and TRBJ2-2, with a tentative D call TRBD2 (6 bases). Germline V lookup: CDR1 LGHNA, CDR2 YNFKEQ. This CDR3 contains 17 residues. The germline V and J ends were trimmed by 3 bases and 0 bases, with 14 bases remaining between them. This CDR3 reads CASSHPAGTANTGELFF. CDR3 bases: TGTGCCAGCAGCCATCCGGCCGGGACTGCGAACACCGGGGAGCTGTTTTTT.

This clone is deemed medium-sized. The chain joins TRBV18 to TRBJ2-1; no clear D gene. V lost 6 bases and J 9 bases, leaving 18 bases between the germline ends. The CDR3 runs to 14 residues. Germline CDR1 KGHSH, CDR2 LQKENI. The CDR3: CASSGTAWHGEQFF. The CDR3 DNA reads TGTGCCAGCTCGGGAACCGCGTGGCACGGTGAGCAGTTCTTC.

This clone was observed a handful of times. The chain employs TRBV2 and TRBJ2-3; D uncertain. The CDR3 covers 13 residues. From germline, CDR1 is SNHLY and CDR2 FYNNEI. V lost 7 bases, J lost 2 bases, and 10 bases lay in between. The CDR3 DNA reads as TGTGCCAGCAAACTAAGGCACACAGATACGCAGTATTTT. Its protein product is CASKLRHTDTQYF.